These T cell receptor beta chains were read from a single sample in a study of blood T cells in healthy people across ages. TCRdb passed the 5' RACE reads through MiXCR, listing each CDR3 protein once. The sample has about 630,000 distinct CDR3 sequences; under 25% are singletons. Material for sequencing was blood. These receptors were collected from a man between 65 and 79 years old in good health. CDR3s include the opening cysteine and the closing phenylalanine or tryptophan. A D gene is named only where the DNA matches it firmly. Rows give clone size only sometimes, using once, few, many, or a class for an expanded clone.

CDR3 protein: CASSPLVLGSAEAFF
CDR3 DNA: TGTGCCAGCTCACCACTTGTGCTGGGGAGCGCTGAAGCTTTCTTT
J gene: TRBJ1-1
D gene: -
clone size: few
V gene: TRBV18

CDR3 protein: CASSLLGMGLTYEQYF
CDR3 DNA: TGTGCCAGCAGTTTACTTGGGATGGGGCTAACCTACGAGCAGTACTTC
J gene: TRBJ2-7
D gene: -
clone size: few
V gene: TRBV28

CDR3 protein: CASSQEPVTAYGYTF
CDR3 DNA: TGTGCCAGCAGCCAAGAGCCGGTCACAGCATATGGCTACACCTTC
J gene: TRBJ1-2
D gene: -
clone size: few
V gene: TRBV14

CDR3 protein: CASSPDRGGTEAFF
CDR3 DNA: TGTGCCAGCAGCCCTGACAGGGGGGGAACTGAAGCTTTCTTT
J gene: TRBJ1-1
D gene: TRBD1
clone size: few
V gene: TRBV7-8

CDR3 protein: CASSSPGTGQVEKLFF
CDR3 DNA: TGTGCCAGCAGCTCGCCTGGGACAGGGCAAGTTGAAAAACTGTTTTTT
J gene: TRBJ1-4
D gene: TRBD1
clone size: -
V gene: TRBV7-9

CDR3 protein: CATSRDGFYGYTF
CDR3 DNA: TGTGCCACCAGCAGAGACGGCTTCTATGGCTACACCTTC
J gene: TRBJ1-2
D gene: -
clone size: -
V gene: TRBV15

CDR3 protein: CASSVGPREGELFF
CDR3 DNA: TGTGCCAGCAGCGTAGGCCCCAGGGAGGGGGAGCTGTTTTTT
J gene: TRBJ2-2
D gene: -
clone size: few
V gene: TRBV9

CDR3 protein: CASSAMGQGVNEQYF
CDR3 DNA: TGTGCCAGCAGTGCGATGGGACAGGGGGTAAACGAGCAGTACTTC
J gene: TRBJ2-7
D gene: TRBD1
clone size: few
V gene: TRBV27

CDR3 protein: CASSPILAGGPYNEQFF
CDR3 DNA: TGTGCCAGCTCACCAATCCTAGCGGGAGGCCCCTACAATGAGCAGTTCTTC
J gene: TRBJ2-1
D gene: TRBD2
clone size: -
V gene: TRBV18

CDR3 protein: CASSSPGLPQYF
CDR3 DNA: TGTGCCAGCAGCTCCCCGGGGTTGCCCCAGTACTTC
J gene: TRBJ2-5
D gene: -
clone size: -
V gene: TRBV7-3

CDR3 protein: CASSAQGTTNEKLFF
CDR3 DNA: TGTGCCAGCAGCGCCCAGGGTACGACTAATGAAAAACTGTTTTTT
J gene: TRBJ1-4
D gene: -
clone size: many
V gene: TRBV9

CDR3 protein: CSARNPTGDTEAFF
CDR3 DNA: TGCAGTGCTAGGAATCCCACAGGGGACACTGAAGCTTTCTTT
J gene: TRBJ1-1
D gene: TRBD1
clone size: few
V gene: TRBV20-1

CDR3 protein: CASRLAGVLDTQYF
CDR3 DNA: TGTGCCAGCAGGTTAGCGGGAGTCCTGGATACGCAGTATTTT
J gene: TRBJ2-3
D gene: TRBD2
clone size: few
V gene: TRBV6-2/TRBV6-3

CDR3 protein: CASSPRQGATNEKLFF
CDR3 DNA: TGTGCCAGCTCACCCCGTCAGGGGGCAACTAATGAAAAACTGTTTTTT
J gene: TRBJ1-4
D gene: TRBD1
clone size: -
V gene: TRBV18

CDR3 protein: CASSIRRESSYEQYF
CDR3 DNA: TGTGCCAGCAGCATCCGACGAGAGAGCTCCTACGAGCAGTACTTC
J gene: TRBJ2-7
D gene: -
clone size: -
V gene: TRBV13

CDR3 protein: CSASSLNWQYNEQFF
CDR3 DNA: TGCAGTGCTTCCTCCCTTAATTGGCAGTACAATGAGCAGTTCTTC
J gene: TRBJ2-1
D gene: -
clone size: many
V gene: TRBV20-1

CDR3 protein: CSVELGRDSEQYF
CDR3 DNA: TGCAGCGTTGAACTCGGGCGGGACTCCGAGCAGTACTTC
J gene: TRBJ2-7
D gene: -
clone size: -
V gene: TRBV29-1

CDR3 protein: CSPLAGDSYEQYF
CDR3 DNA: TGCAGTCCCCTAGCGGGGGACTCCTACGAGCAGTACTTC
J gene: TRBJ2-7
D gene: TRBD2
clone size: -
V gene: TRBV20-1

CDR3 protein: CASQAYRRSSYEQYF
CDR3 DNA: TGTGCCAGCCAGGCTTATCGGAGGAGCTCCTACGAGCAGTACTTC
J gene: TRBJ2-7
D gene: -
clone size: -
V gene: TRBV6-1

CDR3 protein: CSGAGVKETQYF
CDR3 DNA: TGCAGCGGTGCGGGAGTGAAAGAGACCCAGTACTTC
J gene: TRBJ2-5
D gene: TRBD2
clone size: many
V gene: TRBV29-1

CDR3 protein: CSVELAGNEQYF
CDR3 DNA: TGCAGCGTTGAACTAGCAGGGAACGAGCAGTACTTC
J gene: TRBJ2-7
D gene: -
clone size: -
V gene: TRBV29-1

CDR3 protein: CASSQDLWGPNEKLFF
CDR3 DNA: TGTGCCAGCAGCCAAGATCTGTGGGGCCCCAATGAAAAACTGTTTTTT
J gene: TRBJ1-4
D gene: -
clone size: -
V gene: TRBV3-1

CDR3 protein: CASSKPGPIDYEQFF
CDR3 DNA: TGTGCCAGCAGCAAACCGGGCCCCATCGACTATGAGCAGTTCTTC
J gene: TRBJ2-1
D gene: -
clone size: -
V gene: TRBV5-6

CDR3 protein: CASSTWGQGDYNEQFF
CDR3 DNA: TGTGCCAGCAGTACCTGGGGACAGGGAGACTACAATGAGCAGTTCTTC
J gene: TRBJ2-1
D gene: TRBD1
clone size: few
V gene: TRBV12-3/TRBV12-4

CDR3 protein: CASSQGWQGAGEQFF
CDR3 DNA: TGTGCCAGCAGCCAAGGTTGGCAGGGGGCAGGTGAGCAGTTCTTC
J gene: TRBJ2-1
D gene: TRBD1
clone size: -
V gene: TRBV3-1

CDR3 protein: CTSSSTGQRAGELFF
CDR3 DNA: TGTACCAGCAGCTCAACGGGACAGAGGGCCGGGGAGCTGTTTTTT
J gene: TRBJ2-2
D gene: TRBD1
clone size: -
V gene: TRBV5-6

CDR3 protein: CASSQVSGLQETQYF
CDR3 DNA: TGCGCCAGCAGCCAAGTTTCCGGGCTTCAAGAGACCCAGTACTTC
J gene: TRBJ2-5
D gene: -
clone size: many
V gene: TRBV4-1

CDR3 protein: CASRRRETDTQYF
CDR3 DNA: TGTGCCAGCAGGAGGAGGGAAACAGATACGCAGTATTTT
J gene: TRBJ2-3
D gene: -
clone size: few
V gene: TRBV28

CDR3 protein: CASSQVRIVSYEQYF
CDR3 DNA: TGCGCCAGCAGCCAAGTACGGATAGTCTCCTACGAGCAGTACTTC
J gene: TRBJ2-7
D gene: -
clone size: -
V gene: TRBV4-3

CDR3 protein: CSAKDRGRRDTQYF
CDR3 DNA: TGCAGTGCCAAGGACAGGGGGCGTAGAGATACGCAGTATTTT
J gene: TRBJ2-3
D gene: TRBD1
clone size: -
V gene: TRBV20-1

CDR3 protein: CASSLTPRSGDTQYF
CDR3 DNA: TGTGCCAGCAGCTTAACTCCCAGAAGTGGAGATACGCAGTATTTT
J gene: TRBJ2-3
D gene: -
clone size: -
V gene: TRBV7-3

CDR3 protein: CSARSERTSGRRYEQYF
CDR3 DNA: TGCAGTGCTAGATCCGAACGGACTAGCGGGAGAAGGTACGAGCAGTACTTC
J gene: TRBJ2-7
D gene: TRBD2
clone size: -
V gene: TRBV20-1

CDR3 protein: CASSPGTSHSTDTQYF
CDR3 DNA: TGTGCCAGCAGCCCCGGGACTAGCCATAGCACAGATACGCAGTATTTT
J gene: TRBJ2-3
D gene: TRBD2
clone size: -
V gene: TRBV7-3

CDR3 protein: CASSSTGYNSPLHF
CDR3 DNA: TGTGCCAGCAGCTCGACAGGTTATAATTCACCCCTCCACTTT
J gene: TRBJ1-6
D gene: -
clone size: many
V gene: TRBV7-9

CDR3 protein: CASSLKDRSNEKLFF
CDR3 DNA: TGCGCCAGCAGCCTCAAGGACAGATCTAATGAAAAACTGTTTTTT
J gene: TRBJ1-4
D gene: -
clone size: few
V gene: TRBV4-1

CDR3 protein: CASSPGGSGASYEQYF
CDR3 DNA: TGCGCCAGCAGCCCCGGTGGTAGCGGGGCCTCCTACGAGCAGTACTTC
J gene: TRBJ2-7
D gene: TRBD2
clone size: -
V gene: TRBV5-1

CDR3 protein: CSAPPLAGGDEQYF
CDR3 DNA: TGCAGTGCTCCACCTTTAGCGGGAGGGGACGAGCAGTACTTC
J gene: TRBJ2-7
D gene: TRBD2
clone size: -
V gene: TRBV20-1

CDR3 protein: CASSFDRAYEQYF
CDR3 DNA: TGTGCCAGCAGTTTCGACAGGGCCTACGAGCAGTACTTC
J gene: TRBJ2-7
D gene: TRBD1
clone size: few
V gene: TRBV12-3/TRBV12-4

CDR3 protein: CATSRDGVPTLQGYTF
CDR3 DNA: TGTGCCACCAGCAGGGATGGCGTGCCTACCCTACAAGGCTACACCTTC
J gene: TRBJ1-2
D gene: -
clone size: -
V gene: TRBV15

CDR3 protein: CASSPRTGVGETQYF
CDR3 DNA: TGTGCCAGCAGCCCCCGCACGGGGGTTGGTGAGACCCAGTACTTC
J gene: TRBJ2-5
D gene: -
clone size: few
V gene: TRBV7-9

CDR3 protein: CASRSPGKGYEKLFF
CDR3 DNA: TGTGCCAGCAGATCGCCAGGGAAAGGCTATGAAAAACTGTTTTTT
J gene: TRBJ1-4
D gene: -
clone size: -
V gene: TRBV7-2

CDR3 protein: CASSQIPDKYQETQYF
CDR3 DNA: TGTGCCAGCAGCCAAATCCCGGACAAGTACCAAGAGACCCAGTACTTC
J gene: TRBJ2-5
D gene: -
clone size: -
V gene: TRBV3-1

CDR3 protein: CASSHDTGLPYNEQFF
CDR3 DNA: TGTGCCAGCAGCCATGACACGGGACTACCCTACAATGAGCAGTTCTTC
J gene: TRBJ2-1
D gene: TRBD2
clone size: few
V gene: TRBV3-1

CDR3 protein: CASRPLISGANVLTF
CDR3 DNA: TGTGCCAGCAGACCGCTGATCTCTGGGGCCAACGTCCTGACTTTC
J gene: TRBJ2-6
D gene: -
clone size: few
V gene: TRBV12-3/TRBV12-4

CDR3 protein: CAISDQRPSTDTQYF
CDR3 DNA: TGTGCCATCAGTGACCAGCGCCCTAGCACAGATACGCAGTATTTT
J gene: TRBJ2-3
D gene: -
clone size: -
V gene: TRBV10-3

CDR3 protein: CSVQRRGIGPNEQFF
CDR3 DNA: TGCAGCGTCCAGAGACGGGGGATCGGGCCCAATGAGCAGTTCTTC
J gene: TRBJ2-1
D gene: -
clone size: -
V gene: TRBV29-1

CDR3 protein: CASGFPGGAAAPDTQYF
CDR3 DNA: TGTGCCAGCGGCTTCCCGGGGGGGGCCGCGGCCCCAGATACGCAGTATTTT
J gene: TRBJ2-3
D gene: TRBD2
clone size: -
V gene: TRBV7-2

CDR3 protein: CASSPQRVLGYGYTF
CDR3 DNA: TGTGCCAGCAGTCCCCAAAGGGTGCTGGGCTATGGCTACACCTTC
J gene: TRBJ1-2
D gene: -
clone size: -
V gene: TRBV12-3/TRBV12-4

CDR3 protein: CASSPQGGFTEQYF
CDR3 DNA: TGTGCCAGCAGCCCACAGGGGGGTTTTACCGAGCAGTACTTC
J gene: TRBJ2-7
D gene: TRBD1
clone size: -
V gene: TRBV7-3

CDR3 protein: CATNGGGTQETQYF
CDR3 DNA: TGTGCCACCAATGGGGGAGGGACCCAAGAGACCCAGTACTTC
J gene: TRBJ2-5
D gene: TRBD2
clone size: -
V gene: TRBV19